This record covers a single T cell receptor beta chain. This record belongs to a study of synovial regulatory T cells in juvenile arthritis. Looked up from germline, CDR1 is SGHTS and CDR2 is YDEGEE. The length of the CDR3 is 13 residues. No DNA sequence is on record. Only in-frame clones appear in the TCRdb table, and some are missing; sequencing was by immunoSEQ multiplex PCR. This listing includes more than 8,000 clones. The roughly eleven donors had active juvenile idiopathic arthritis, with 3 polyarticular and 8 oligoarticular cases. Patients had median age about 12 years, range about 2.1-22.9. This chain connects TRBV5-8 to TRBJ1-5. This TCR was sampled from a donor aged 2-35 years with juvenile idiopathic arthritis. Sequenced material: Treg cells from blood. Specified subset: remaining (HLA-DR-negative) circulating blood Treg cells. The CDR3 loop reads CASSLVPVGPQHF.